These T cell receptor beta chains were read from a single sample in a study of T cells in Graves' hyperthyroidism and ophthalmopathy. MiXCR, run by TCRdb on the multiplex PCR reads, gives a single entry per CDR3 protein. The table includes about 590,000 distinct CDR3 sequences, 13% to 15% detected once. The specimen was blood. The receptors shown here come from a woman younger than 35 with Graves' ophthalmopathy. CDR3s include the opening cysteine and the closing phenylalanine or tryptophan. Fields, in order: CDR3 protein, CDR3 DNA, J gene, clone size, D gene, V gene. A D gene is named only where the DNA matches it firmly. Only some rows state a clone size, as once, few, many or a class for expanded clones.

CDR3 protein: CASSPRSRTDTQYF
CDR3 DNA: TGTGCCAGCAGTCCCCGGTCGCGCACAGATACGCAGTATTTT
J gene: TRBJ2-3
clone size: many
D gene: NA
V gene: TRBV12-3/TRBV12-4

CDR3 protein: CASGRATNEKLFF
CDR3 DNA: TGTGCCAGCGGCAGAGCAACTAATGAAAAACTGTTTTTT
J gene: TRBJ1-4
clone size: many
D gene: NA
V gene: TRBV11-2

CDR3 protein: CASSIESSYEQYF
CDR3 DNA: TGTGCCAGTAGTATTGAGAGCTCCTACGAGCAGTACTTC
J gene: TRBJ2-7
clone size: few
D gene: NA
V gene: TRBV19

CDR3 protein: CASSQEFQVLENEQYF
CDR3 DNA: TGTGCCAGCAGCCAAGAGTTTCAGGTCCTAGAGAACGAGCAGTACTTC
J gene: TRBJ2-7
clone size: NA
D gene: NA
V gene: TRBV4-2

CDR3 protein: CASSLATGDGYTF
CDR3 DNA: TGTGCCAGCAGCTTGGCGACAGGGGACGGCTACACCTTC
J gene: TRBJ1-2
clone size: many
D gene: TRBD1
V gene: TRBV7-9

CDR3 protein: CAISPASSYNEQFF
CDR3 DNA: TGTGCCATCAGCCCAGCGAGCTCCTACAATGAGCAGTTCTTC
J gene: TRBJ2-1
clone size: many
D gene: NA
V gene: TRBV10-3

CDR3 protein: CASSPLGPAAGANYGYTF
CDR3 DNA: TGTGCCAGCTCACCACTCGGCCCCGCTGCGGGGGCTAACTATGGCTACACCTTC
J gene: TRBJ1-2
clone size: few
D gene: NA
V gene: TRBV11-2

CDR3 protein: CASSAGGGRDQPQHF
CDR3 DNA: TGTGCCAGCAGCGCGGGGGGGGGTCGCGATCAGCCCCAGCATTTT
J gene: TRBJ1-5
clone size: NA
D gene: NA
V gene: TRBV9

CDR3 protein: CASRERDPYNEQFF
CDR3 DNA: TGTGCCAGCAGGGAGCGGGATCCCTACAATGAGCAGTTCTTC
J gene: TRBJ2-1
clone size: many
D gene: TRBD2
V gene: TRBV6-1

CDR3 protein: CATSDSINRGAGANVLTF
CDR3 DNA: TGTGCCACCAGTGATTCTATCAACAGGGGAGCTGGGGCCAACGTCCTGACTTTC
J gene: TRBJ2-6
clone size: few
D gene: TRBD1
V gene: TRBV24-1

CDR3 protein: CATSSIAKNIQYF
CDR3 DNA: TGTGCCACCTCTTCAATAGCCAAAAACATTCAGTACTTC
J gene: TRBJ2-4
clone size: many
D gene: NA
V gene: TRBV7-9

CDR3 protein: CSAREFGRPTQYF
CDR3 DNA: TGCAGTGCTAGAGAATTCGGGAGACCTACGCAGTATTTT
J gene: TRBJ2-3
clone size: many
D gene: NA
V gene: TRBV20-1

CDR3 protein: CASSWIFRAPSYEQYF
CDR3 DNA: TGTGCCAGCAGTTGGATCTTTCGGGCCCCCTCCTACGAGCAGTACTTC
J gene: TRBJ2-7
clone size: many
D gene: NA
V gene: TRBV28

CDR3 protein: CASSWGLAGASSYNEQFF
CDR3 DNA: TGTGCCAGCAGCTGGGGACTAGCGGGAGCGAGCTCCTACAATGAGCAGTTCTTC
J gene: TRBJ2-1
clone size: few
D gene: TRBD2
V gene: TRBV13

CDR3 protein: CASSLPGTSVSYNEQFF
CDR3 DNA: TGTGCCAGCAGTCTACCCGGGACTAGCGTCTCCTACAATGAGCAGTTCTTC
J gene: TRBJ2-1
clone size: many
D gene: TRBD2
V gene: TRBV12-3/TRBV12-4

CDR3 protein: CASSRAIGDEQFF
CDR3 DNA: TGTGCCAGCAGCCGGGCTATTGGGGATGAGCAGTTCTTC
J gene: TRBJ2-1
clone size: many
D gene: NA
V gene: TRBV14

CDR3 protein: CASRYNSGANVLTF
CDR3 DNA: TGTGCCAGCAGGTACAACTCTGGGGCCAACGTCCTGACTTTC
J gene: TRBJ2-6
clone size: NA
D gene: NA
V gene: TRBV27

CDR3 protein: CASSQELGGRGTDTQYF
CDR3 DNA: TGTGCCAGCAGCCAAGAACTAGGCGGGAGGGGCACAGATACGCAGTATTTT
J gene: TRBJ2-3
clone size: NA
D gene: TRBD2
V gene: TRBV3-1

CDR3 protein: CASSNGDRVETQYF
CDR3 DNA: TGCGCCAGCAGCAACGGGGACAGGGTAGAGACCCAGTACTTC
J gene: TRBJ2-5
clone size: NA
D gene: TRBD1
V gene: TRBV5-1

CDR3 protein: CASRREGSDTQYF
CDR3 DNA: TGTGCCAGCCGACGGGAGGGCTCAGATACGCAGTATTTT
J gene: TRBJ2-3
clone size: many
D gene: TRBD2
V gene: TRBV3-1

CDR3 protein: CASSVPGQSSYEQYF
CDR3 DNA: TGTGCCAGCAGTGTCCCCGGTCAGAGCTCCTACGAGCAGTACTTC
J gene: TRBJ2-7
clone size: many
D gene: NA
V gene: TRBV2

CDR3 protein: CAISESGLEGEDTQYF
CDR3 DNA: TGTGCCATCAGTGAGTCTGGCTTGGAGGGGGAAGATACGCAGTATTTT
J gene: TRBJ2-3
clone size: many
D gene: NA
V gene: TRBV10-3

CDR3 protein: CAWDSSSGNTIYF
CDR3 DNA: TGTGCCTGGGACAGTTCCTCTGGAAACACCATATATTTT
J gene: TRBJ1-3
clone size: many
D gene: NA
V gene: TRBV30